This T cell receptor beta chain was recovered during a study of naive and memory T cell subsets. Study results and limitations: In CD4 and CD8 cells, diversity dropped from naive through EMRA.

This clonotype is medium-sized within its sample. Its antigen remains unknown. The beta constant-region primer was an equimolar mix of two oligonucleotides covering TRBC1 and TRBC2. Four rounds of PCR amplified the ligated cDNA using nested alpha and beta constant-region primers plus SP2. MiXCR, run by TCRdb on the UMI-ligation and nested PCR reads, gives a single entry per CDR3 protein. The repertoire consists of tens of thousands of distinct CDR3 sequences, with approximately 18% occurring once and the leading ten covering about 3.6%. Separate alpha and beta amplification began at the second PCR step. CD4 T cells were positively selected, then CD8 T cells from the CD4-negative fraction. Four subsets defined by CD45RA and CD27 were sorted after CD3, CD4, CD8 and live/dead staining. CDR1 and CDR2 from the germline V gene are MNHEY and SVGAGI. The V gene lost 9 bases and the J gene lost 0 bases, with 8 bases spanning the gap. CDR3 length equals 12 residues.

The rearrangement links TRBV6-5 to TRBJ1-1; D unclear. The source is a human donor in good health. Sequenced: effector memory CD4+ T cells from blood. Subset described: effector memory, CD45RA- CD27-. Here the CDR3 DNA reads TGTGCCAGTCGGAGTTTGAACACTGAAGCTTTCTTT. Amino acids: CASRSLNTEAFF.